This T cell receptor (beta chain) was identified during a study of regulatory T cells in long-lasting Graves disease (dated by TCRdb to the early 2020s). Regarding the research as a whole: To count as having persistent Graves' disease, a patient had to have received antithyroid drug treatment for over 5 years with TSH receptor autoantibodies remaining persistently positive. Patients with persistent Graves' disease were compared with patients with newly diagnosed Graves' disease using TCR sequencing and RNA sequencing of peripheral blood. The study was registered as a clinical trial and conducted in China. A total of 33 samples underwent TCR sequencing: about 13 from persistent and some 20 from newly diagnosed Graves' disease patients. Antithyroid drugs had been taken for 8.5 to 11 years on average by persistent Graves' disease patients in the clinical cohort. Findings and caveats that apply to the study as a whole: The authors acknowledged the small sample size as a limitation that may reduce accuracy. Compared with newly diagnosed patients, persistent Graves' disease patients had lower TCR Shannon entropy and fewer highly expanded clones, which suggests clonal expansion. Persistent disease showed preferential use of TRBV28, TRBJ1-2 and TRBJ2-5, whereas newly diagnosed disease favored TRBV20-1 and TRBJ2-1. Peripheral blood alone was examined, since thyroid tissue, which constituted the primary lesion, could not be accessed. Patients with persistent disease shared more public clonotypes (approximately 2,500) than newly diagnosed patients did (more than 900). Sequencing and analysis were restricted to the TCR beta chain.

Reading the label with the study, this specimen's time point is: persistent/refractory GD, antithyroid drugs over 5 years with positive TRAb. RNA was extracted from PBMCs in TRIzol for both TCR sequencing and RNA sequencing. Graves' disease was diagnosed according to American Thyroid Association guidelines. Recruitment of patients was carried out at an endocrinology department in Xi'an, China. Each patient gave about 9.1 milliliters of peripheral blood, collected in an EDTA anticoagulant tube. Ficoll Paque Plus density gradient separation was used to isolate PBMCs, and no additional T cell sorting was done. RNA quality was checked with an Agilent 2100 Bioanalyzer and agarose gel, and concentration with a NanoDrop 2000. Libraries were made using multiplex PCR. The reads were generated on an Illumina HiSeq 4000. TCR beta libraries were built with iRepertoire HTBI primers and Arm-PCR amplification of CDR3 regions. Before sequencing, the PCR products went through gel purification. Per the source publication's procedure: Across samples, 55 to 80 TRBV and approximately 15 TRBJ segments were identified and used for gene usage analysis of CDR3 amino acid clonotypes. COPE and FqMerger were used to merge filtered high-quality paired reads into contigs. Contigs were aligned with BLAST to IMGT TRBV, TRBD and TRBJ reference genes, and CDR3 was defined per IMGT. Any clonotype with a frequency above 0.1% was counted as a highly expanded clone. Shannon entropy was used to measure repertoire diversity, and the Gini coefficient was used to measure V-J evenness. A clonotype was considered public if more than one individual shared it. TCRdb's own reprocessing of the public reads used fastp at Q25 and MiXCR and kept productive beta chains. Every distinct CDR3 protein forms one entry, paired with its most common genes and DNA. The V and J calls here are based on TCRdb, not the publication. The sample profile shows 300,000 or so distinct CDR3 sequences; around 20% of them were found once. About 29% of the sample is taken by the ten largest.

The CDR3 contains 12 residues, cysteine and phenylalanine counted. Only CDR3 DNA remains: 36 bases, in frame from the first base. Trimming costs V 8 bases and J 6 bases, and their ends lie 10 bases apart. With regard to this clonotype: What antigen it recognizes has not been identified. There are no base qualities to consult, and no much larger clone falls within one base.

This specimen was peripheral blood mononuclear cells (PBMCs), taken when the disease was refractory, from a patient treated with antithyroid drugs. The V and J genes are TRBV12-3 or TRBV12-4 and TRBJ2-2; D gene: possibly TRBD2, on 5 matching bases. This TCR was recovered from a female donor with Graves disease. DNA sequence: TGTGCCAGCGGACTTTATTCCGGGGAGCTGTTTTTT. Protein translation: CASGLYSGELFF.